This T cell receptor beta chain was found in a study of spatial heterogeneity in lung cancer. Turning to the study itself: The count of detected beta-chain sequences consistently exceeded that of alpha-chain sequences. General study points: The study found ubiquitous expanded tumor TCRs in blood more at resection than follow-up.

Time point indicated: sample taken at primary tumor resection. The input material, whole RNA from tumor, nontumor lung or frozen PBMC, was sequenced unsorted. The donors, 72 patients with untreated early-stage non-small cell lung cancer, provided the samples. In TCRdb, the 5' RACE reads were re-called with MiXCR into one record per CDR3 protein. The data show about 40,000 distinct CDR3 sequences, around 5.2% seen once. On this clonotype itself: Its specificity is unknown.

The germline gives CDR1 SGHRS, CDR2 YFSETQ. With 7 bases clipped from V and 2 bases from J, the junction kept 6 bases outside the gene matches. CDR3 size: 14 residues. J is TRBJ2-7 and V is TRBV5-1; 10 nucleotides agree with TRBD2. The sequencing used PBMCs, collected at surgery. The TCR was taken from a female donor with early-stage non-small cell lung cancer. CDR3 in amino acids: CASGSGGPTYEQYF. CDR3 nucleotides: TGCGCCAGCGGTAGCGGGGGGCCTACCTACGAGCAGTACTTC.